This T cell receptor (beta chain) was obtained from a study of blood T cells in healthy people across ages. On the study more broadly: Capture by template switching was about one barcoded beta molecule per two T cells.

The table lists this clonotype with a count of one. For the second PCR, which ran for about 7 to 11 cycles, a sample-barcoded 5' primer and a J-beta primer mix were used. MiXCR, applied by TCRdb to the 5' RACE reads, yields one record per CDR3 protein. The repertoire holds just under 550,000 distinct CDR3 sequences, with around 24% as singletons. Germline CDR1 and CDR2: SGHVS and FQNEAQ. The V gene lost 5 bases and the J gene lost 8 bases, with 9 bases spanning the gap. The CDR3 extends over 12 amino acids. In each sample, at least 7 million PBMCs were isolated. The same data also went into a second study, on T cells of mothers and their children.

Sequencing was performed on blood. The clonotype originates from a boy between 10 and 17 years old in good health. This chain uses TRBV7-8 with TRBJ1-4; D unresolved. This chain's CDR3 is CASSVGGEKLFF. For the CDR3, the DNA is TGTGCCAGCAGCGTGGGCGGGGAAAAACTGTTTTTT. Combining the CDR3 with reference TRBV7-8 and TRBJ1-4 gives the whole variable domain GAGVSQSPRYKVAKRGQDVALRCDPISGHVSLFWYQQALGQGPEFLTYFQNEAQLDKSGLPSDRFFAERPEGSVSTLKIQRTQQEDSAVYLCASSVGGEKLFFGSGTQLSVL.